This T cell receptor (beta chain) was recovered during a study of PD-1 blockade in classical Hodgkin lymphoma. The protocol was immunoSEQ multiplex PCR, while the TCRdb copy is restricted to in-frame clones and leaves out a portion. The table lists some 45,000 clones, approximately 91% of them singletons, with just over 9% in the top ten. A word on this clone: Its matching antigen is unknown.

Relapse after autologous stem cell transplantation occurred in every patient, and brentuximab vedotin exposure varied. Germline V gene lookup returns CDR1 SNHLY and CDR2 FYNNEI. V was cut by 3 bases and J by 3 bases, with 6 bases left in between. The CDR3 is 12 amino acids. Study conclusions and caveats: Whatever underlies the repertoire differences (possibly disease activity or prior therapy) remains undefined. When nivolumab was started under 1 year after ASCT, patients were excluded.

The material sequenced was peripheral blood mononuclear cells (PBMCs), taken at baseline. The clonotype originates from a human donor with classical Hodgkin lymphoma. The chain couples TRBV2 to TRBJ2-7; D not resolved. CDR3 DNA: TGTGCCAGCAGTGACATCTTCTACGAGCAGTACTTC. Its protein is CASSDIFYEQYF.